The clone carrying this T cell receptor beta chain was counted at least ten times. Between the trimmed V and J ends, which lost 4 bases and 5 bases, there was a span of 17 bases. The CDR3 totals 15 residues. The V gene's germline CDR1 is MDHEN and CDR2 SYDVKM. CDR3-region Arm-PCR and iRepertoire HTBI primers produced the TCR beta libraries. Each CDR3 protein gets one entry after TCRdb re-called the multiplex PCR reads with MiXCR. The sample holds some 560,000 distinct CDR3 sequences; about 16% are singletons and the top ten take roughly 25%. This sample stems from a study of regulatory T cells in long-lasting Graves disease. Time point in this sample: newly diagnosed GD, antithyroid drugs for less than 3 months. The TCR library was made from RNA that had been extracted from PBMCs in TRIzol. This sample was also put to use in a study of T cells in Graves' hyperthyroidism and ophthalmopathy.

This sequence was found in a woman aged 35-65 years with Graves disease. Specimen: peripheral blood mononuclear cells (PBMCs), collected at new diagnosis, from a patient treated with antithyroid drugs. The rearrangement links TRBV28 to TRBJ1-2; maybe TRBD1 (5 bases). CDR3 nucleotides: TGTGCCAGCAGTTCCCCCGAATTACAGGTTTATGGCTACACCTTC. Translated: CASSSPELQVYGYTF.